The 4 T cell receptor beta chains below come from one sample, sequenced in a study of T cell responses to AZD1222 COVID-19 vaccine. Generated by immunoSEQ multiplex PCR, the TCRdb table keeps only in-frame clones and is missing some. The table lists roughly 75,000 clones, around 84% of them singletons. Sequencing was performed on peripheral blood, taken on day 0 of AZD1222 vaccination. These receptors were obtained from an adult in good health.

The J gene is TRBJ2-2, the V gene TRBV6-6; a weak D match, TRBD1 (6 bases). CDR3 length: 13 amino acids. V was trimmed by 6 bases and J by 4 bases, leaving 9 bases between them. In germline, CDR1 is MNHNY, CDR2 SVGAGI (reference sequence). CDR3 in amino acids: CASRAGATGELFF. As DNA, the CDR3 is TGTGCCAGCAGAGCAGGGGCCACCGGGGAGCTGTTTTTT.

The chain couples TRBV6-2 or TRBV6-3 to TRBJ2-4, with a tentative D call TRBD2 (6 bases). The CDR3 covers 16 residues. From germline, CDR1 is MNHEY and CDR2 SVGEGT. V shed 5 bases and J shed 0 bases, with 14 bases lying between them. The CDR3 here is CASSLTGLLAKNIQYF. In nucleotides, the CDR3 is TGTGCCAGCAGTCTCACAGGACTACTAGCCAAAAACATTCAGTACTTC.

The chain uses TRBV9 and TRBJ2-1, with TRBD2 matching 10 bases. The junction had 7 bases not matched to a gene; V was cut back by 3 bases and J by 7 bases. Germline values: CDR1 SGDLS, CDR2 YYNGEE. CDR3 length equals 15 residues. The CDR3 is CASSGLSGGLNEQFF. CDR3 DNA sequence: TGTGCCAGCAGCGGCCTTAGCGGGGGGTTGAATGAGCAGTTCTTC.

CDR3: CASSNSLGRLADTQYF. In nucleotides, the CDR3 is TGTGCCAGCAGCAATTCCCTAGGGCGCTTGGCAGATACGCAGTATTTT. The chain links TRBV27 to TRBJ2-3; D ambiguous. Germline V gives CDR1 MNHEY, CDR2 SMNVEV (reference sequence). V was shortened by 6 bases and J by 4 bases, with 20 bases between the two germline ends. The CDR3 sequence is 16 residues long.